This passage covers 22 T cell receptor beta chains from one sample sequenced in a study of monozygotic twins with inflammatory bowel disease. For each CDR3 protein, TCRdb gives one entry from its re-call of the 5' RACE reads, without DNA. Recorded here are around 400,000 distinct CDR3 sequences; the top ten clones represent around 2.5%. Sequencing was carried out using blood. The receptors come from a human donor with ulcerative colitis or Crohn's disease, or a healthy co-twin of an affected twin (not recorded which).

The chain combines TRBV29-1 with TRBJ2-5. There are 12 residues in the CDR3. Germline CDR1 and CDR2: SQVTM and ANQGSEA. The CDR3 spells CSVGEVGETQYF.

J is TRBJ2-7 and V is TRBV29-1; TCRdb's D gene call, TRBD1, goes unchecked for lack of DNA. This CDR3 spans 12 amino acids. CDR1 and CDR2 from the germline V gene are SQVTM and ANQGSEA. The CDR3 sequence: CSVGGASYEQYF.

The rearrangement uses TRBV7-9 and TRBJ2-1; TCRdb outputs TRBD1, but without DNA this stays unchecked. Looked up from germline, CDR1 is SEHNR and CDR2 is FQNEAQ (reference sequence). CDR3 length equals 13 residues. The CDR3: CASSLAGGGEQFF.

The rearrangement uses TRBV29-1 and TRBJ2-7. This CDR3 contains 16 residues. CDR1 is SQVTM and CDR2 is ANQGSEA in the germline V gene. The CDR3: CSVEVGFGVSSYEQYF.

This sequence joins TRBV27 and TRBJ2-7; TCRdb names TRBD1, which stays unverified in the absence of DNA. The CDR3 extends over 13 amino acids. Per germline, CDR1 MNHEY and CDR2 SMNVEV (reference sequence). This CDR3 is CASSFTGIDEQYF.

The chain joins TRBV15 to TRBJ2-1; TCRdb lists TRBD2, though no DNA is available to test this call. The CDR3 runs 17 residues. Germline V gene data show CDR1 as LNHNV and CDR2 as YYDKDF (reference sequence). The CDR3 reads CATSRPTGLAGVDEQFF.

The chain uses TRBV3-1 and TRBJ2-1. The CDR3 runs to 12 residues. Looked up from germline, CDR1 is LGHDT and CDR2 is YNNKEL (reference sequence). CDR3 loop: CASSQDLGSEFF.

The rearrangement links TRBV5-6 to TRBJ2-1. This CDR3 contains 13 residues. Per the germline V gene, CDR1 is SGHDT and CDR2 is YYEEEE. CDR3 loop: CASSFQLDNEQFF. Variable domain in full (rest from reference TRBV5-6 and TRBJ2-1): DAGVTQSPTHLIKTRGQQVTLRCSPKSGHDTVSWYQQALGQGPQFIFQYYEEEERQRGNFPDRFSGHQFPNYSSELNVNALLLGDSALYLCASSFQLDNEQFFGPGTRLTVL.

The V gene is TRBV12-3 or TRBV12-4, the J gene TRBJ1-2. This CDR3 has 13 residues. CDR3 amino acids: CASSLGSFYGYTF.

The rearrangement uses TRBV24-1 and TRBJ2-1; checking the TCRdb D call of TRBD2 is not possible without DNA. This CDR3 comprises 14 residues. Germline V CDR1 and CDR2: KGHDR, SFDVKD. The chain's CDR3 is CATSGLDSYNEQFF.

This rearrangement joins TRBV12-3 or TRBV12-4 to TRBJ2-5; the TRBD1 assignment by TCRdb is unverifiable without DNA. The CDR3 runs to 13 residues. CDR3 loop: CASSFAGGETQYF.

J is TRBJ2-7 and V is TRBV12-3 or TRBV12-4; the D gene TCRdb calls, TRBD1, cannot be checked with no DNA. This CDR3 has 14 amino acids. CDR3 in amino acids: CASSLGGVAYEQYF.

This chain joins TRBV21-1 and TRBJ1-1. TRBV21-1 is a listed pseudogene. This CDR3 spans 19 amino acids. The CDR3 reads CASSKKRAGQKLMNTEAFF.

CDR3 region: CASSRGQGGTNEQFF. V and J are TRBV7-3 and TRBJ2-1; TCRdb's D call of TRBD1 is untestable without DNA. The CDR3 consists of 15 residues. Germline-derived CDR1 and CDR2 are SGHTA and FQGTGA. Supplemented by reference TRBV7-3 and TRBJ2-1, the full variable domain reads GAGVSQTPSNKVTEKGKYVELRCDPISGHTALYWYRQSLGQGPEFLIYFQGTGAADDSGLPNDRFFAVRPEGSVSTLKIQRTERGDSAVYLCASSRGQGGTNEQFFGPGTRLTVL.

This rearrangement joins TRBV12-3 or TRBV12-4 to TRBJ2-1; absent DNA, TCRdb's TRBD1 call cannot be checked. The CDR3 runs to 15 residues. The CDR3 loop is CASSQAGTGEYEQFF.

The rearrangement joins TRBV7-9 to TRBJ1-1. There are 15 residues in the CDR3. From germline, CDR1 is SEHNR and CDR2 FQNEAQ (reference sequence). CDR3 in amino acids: CASSHSTAANTEAFF.

CDR3 protein: CASSLAPDRGRQYF. The chain is built from TRBV7-9 and TRBJ2-7; TCRdb reports TRBD1, a call that lacks DNA to check it against. The CDR3 spans 14 residues. Germline V gene sequence: CDR1 SEHNR, CDR2 FQNEAQ (reference sequence).

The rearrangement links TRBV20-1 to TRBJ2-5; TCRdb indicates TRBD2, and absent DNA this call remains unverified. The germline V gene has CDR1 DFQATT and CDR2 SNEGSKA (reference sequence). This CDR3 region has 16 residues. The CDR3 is CSARSTSGTHQETQYF.

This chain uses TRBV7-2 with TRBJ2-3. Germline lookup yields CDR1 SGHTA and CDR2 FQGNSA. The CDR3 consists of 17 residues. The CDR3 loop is CASSLDGEVGITDTQYF.

CDR3 amino acids: CASSDRAGGSYEQYF. The V call is TRBV7-2, the J call TRBJ2-7. CDR3 length: 15 residues. Germline V CDR1 and CDR2: SGHTA, FQGNSA.

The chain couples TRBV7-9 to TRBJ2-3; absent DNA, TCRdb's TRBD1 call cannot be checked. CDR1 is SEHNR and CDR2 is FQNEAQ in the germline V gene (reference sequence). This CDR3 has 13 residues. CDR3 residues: CASSLPGRDTQYF.

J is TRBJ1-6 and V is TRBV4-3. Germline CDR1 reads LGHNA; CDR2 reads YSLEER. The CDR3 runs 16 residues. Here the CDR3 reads CASSQEGTPDNSPLHF.